The rows below give T cell receptor beta chains drawn from one sample of a study of blood T cells in healthy people across ages. Using its own MiXCR run on the 5' RACE reads, TCRdb lists one record per CDR3 protein. The sample yields 1.5 million to 1.9 million distinct CDR3 sequences, around 40% seen once. Sequencing used blood. The source is a woman under 30 in good health. Each CDR3 is given with its conserved first and last residue. Each record gives: J gene, clone size, V gene, CDR3 protein. Some rows mark clone size as missing; the rest say once, few, many or name a class of expanded clone.

j_call: TRBJ2-1
clone_size: few
v_call: TRBV7-2
cdr3_aa: CASSLWQGLNYNEQFF

j_call: TRBJ2-7
clone_size: few
v_call: TRBV20-1
cdr3_aa: CSAETSGEFGPYEQYF

j_call: TRBJ1-4
clone_size: NA
v_call: TRBV7-2
cdr3_aa: CASSLVQGPGEKLFF

j_call: TRBJ2-3
clone_size: few
v_call: TRBV7-2
cdr3_aa: CASSRRLVSDTQYF

j_call: TRBJ2-1
clone_size: NA
v_call: TRBV28
cdr3_aa: CASSFRPVGGNEQFF

j_call: TRBJ1-5
clone_size: few
v_call: TRBV20-1
cdr3_aa: CSARDRGPGHQPQHF

j_call: TRBJ2-1
clone_size: NA
v_call: TRBV9
cdr3_aa: CASSVSGQTTYNEQFF

j_call: TRBJ1-4
clone_size: NA
v_call: TRBV5-6
cdr3_aa: CVSSQERNEKLFF

j_call: TRBJ1-6
clone_size: NA
v_call: TRBV3-1
cdr3_aa: CASSQAGSSPLHF

j_call: TRBJ2-7
clone_size: few
v_call: TRBV5-1
cdr3_aa: CASSLVETSYEQYF

j_call: TRBJ2-7
clone_size: NA
v_call: TRBV6-5
cdr3_aa: CASSYSGDSAYEQYF

j_call: TRBJ2-1
clone_size: NA
v_call: TRBV12-3/TRBV12-4
cdr3_aa: CASSTPGLADNEQFF

j_call: TRBJ2-7
clone_size: NA
v_call: TRBV7-2
cdr3_aa: CASSLATSVSSYEQYF

j_call: TRBJ2-1
clone_size: few
v_call: TRBV7-9
cdr3_aa: CASSYREGLNNEQFF

j_call: TRBJ2-3
clone_size: NA
v_call: TRBV7-2
cdr3_aa: CASSSSVMGDTQYF

j_call: TRBJ2-1
clone_size: few
v_call: TRBV4-3
cdr3_aa: CASSLQGDYYNEQFF

j_call: TRBJ2-1
clone_size: few
v_call: TRBV4-1
cdr3_aa: CASSQDPTSSNQEEQFF

j_call: TRBJ2-7
clone_size: NA
v_call: TRBV3-1
cdr3_aa: CASSQSWSFSYEQYF

j_call: TRBJ1-1
clone_size: NA
v_call: TRBV5-5
cdr3_aa: CASSLEGENTEAFF

j_call: TRBJ2-1
clone_size: NA
v_call: TRBV12-5
cdr3_aa: CASGLRLAGSYNEQFF

j_call: TRBJ1-2
clone_size: few
v_call: TRBV29-1
cdr3_aa: CSVATGLGYTF

j_call: TRBJ1-2
clone_size: NA
v_call: TRBV6-5
cdr3_aa: CASSYSLDRATNYGYTF

j_call: TRBJ1-2
clone_size: NA
v_call: TRBV6-5
cdr3_aa: CASSYRSRKSNYGYTF

j_call: TRBJ2-7
clone_size: NA
v_call: TRBV9
cdr3_aa: CASSVAWDQGGENLVREQYF

j_call: TRBJ2-7
clone_size: NA
v_call: TRBV20-1
cdr3_aa: CSARPHHEQYF

j_call: TRBJ2-3
clone_size: once
v_call: TRBV12-5
cdr3_aa: CASGLTQQGHTQYF

j_call: TRBJ1-6
clone_size: few
v_call: TRBV11-1
cdr3_aa: CASSYYRDSLINNSPLHF

j_call: TRBJ2-1
clone_size: NA
v_call: TRBV27
cdr3_aa: CASSVSGSSEQFF

j_call: TRBJ2-1
clone_size: NA
v_call: TRBV7-9
cdr3_aa: CASSPAGFSSYNEQFF

j_call: TRBJ2-7
clone_size: few
v_call: TRBV12-3/TRBV12-4
cdr3_aa: CASSLNGGRAYEQYF

j_call: TRBJ2-3
clone_size: NA
v_call: TRBV24-1
cdr3_aa: CATSDSRQGGYTDTQYF

j_call: TRBJ2-3
clone_size: NA
v_call: TRBV27
cdr3_aa: CASSLSLGLPDTQYF

j_call: TRBJ1-2
clone_size: few
v_call: TRBV29-1
cdr3_aa: CSVERDSLTHNYGYTF

j_call: TRBJ2-3
clone_size: NA
v_call: TRBV20-1
cdr3_aa: CSAGPPGLAGVLQADTQYF

j_call: TRBJ2-1
clone_size: NA
v_call: TRBV20-1
cdr3_aa: CSAHYGGAKFNEQFF

j_call: TRBJ1-1
clone_size: few
v_call: TRBV12-3/TRBV12-4
cdr3_aa: CASITGSLNTEAFF

j_call: TRBJ2-3
clone_size: many
v_call: TRBV7-3
cdr3_aa: CASSLTPGFADTQYF

j_call: TRBJ2-3
clone_size: NA
v_call: TRBV4-1
cdr3_aa: CASSQGRGAYSDTQYF

j_call: TRBJ2-1
clone_size: NA
v_call: TRBV4-1
cdr3_aa: CASSSLAVRSYNEQFF

j_call: TRBJ2-2
clone_size: NA
v_call: TRBV6-5
cdr3_aa: CASSQRTGGTGELFF

j_call: TRBJ2-7
clone_size: NA
v_call: TRBV7-8
cdr3_aa: CASNLPGTMSSYEQYF

j_call: TRBJ2-7
clone_size: NA
v_call: TRBV27
cdr3_aa: CASSLSPSPTFSYEQYF

j_call: TRBJ1-6
clone_size: NA
v_call: TRBV2
cdr3_aa: CASRVEDRIYSPLHF

j_call: NA
clone_size: NA
v_call: TRBV20-1
cdr3_aa: CSADRQGGVRETQYF

j_call: TRBJ2-1
clone_size: NA
v_call: TRBV9
cdr3_aa: CASSGGRTAYNEQFF

j_call: TRBJ2-1
clone_size: many
v_call: TRBV9
cdr3_aa: CASSVAGSYNEQFF

j_call: TRBJ2-1
clone_size: few
v_call: TRBV20-1
cdr3_aa: CSAGGYYNEQFF

j_call: TRBJ2-7
clone_size: NA
v_call: TRBV7-2
cdr3_aa: CASSGWTSGRSYEQYF

j_call: TRBJ1-2
clone_size: NA
v_call: TRBV25-1
cdr3_aa: CASSDIQGGYGYTF

j_call: TRBJ2-1
clone_size: NA
v_call: TRBV11-2
cdr3_aa: CASSSGRGGRIEQFF

j_call: TRBJ1-3
clone_size: NA
v_call: TRBV2
cdr3_aa: CASTLSAGNTIYF

j_call: TRBJ2-2
clone_size: NA
v_call: TRBV2
cdr3_aa: CASRQGHDTGELFF